These 16 T cell receptor beta chains were all obtained from the same sample, sequenced in a study of CD8 T cells in Susac syndrome. Reverse transcription used roughly 0.45 to 1 ug RNA and random hexamers. Via MiXCR, TCRdb re-called the immunoSEQ multiplex PCR reads, giving one row per CDR3 protein. The sample holds around 190,000 distinct CDR3 sequences, approximately 95% seen once. The sequenced sample consisted of CD8+ T cells from PBMCs. These receptors were taken from a human donor with multiple sclerosis.

This clonotype was recorded once. V gene TRBV15 combines with J gene TRBJ2-5; D might be TRBD1 or TRBD2, each matching 5 bases. This CDR3 comprises 17 residues. V shed 5 bases and J shed 1 base, with 20 bases lying between them. From germline, CDR1 is LNHNV and CDR2 YYDKDF (reference sequence). The CDR3 bases are TGTGCCACCAGCGAGGGGTCCGGGACCGCCCGCCAAGAGACCCAGTACTTC. Its protein is CATSEGSGTARQETQYF.

The chain carries TRBV29-1 and TRBJ2-3; D remains unclear. Germline loops: CDR1 SQVTM, CDR2 ANQGSEA. The CDR3 has 13 amino acids. Trimming removed 3 bases from V and 1 base from J, with 8 bases in between. CDR3 sequence (DNA): TGCAGCGTTGATAGTCGGGGCACAGATACGCAGTATTTT. Its protein product is CSVDSRGTDTQYF.

The chain carries TRBV7-9 and TRBJ2-1, with D unclear. Germline CDR1 reads SEHNR; CDR2 reads FQNEAQ (reference sequence). The V end was cut by 3 bases, the J end by 0 bases, with 9 bases between. This CDR3 spans 15 amino acids. The CDR3 bases are TGTGCCAGCAGCTTCCCCGCCTTCTCCTACAATGAGCAGTTCTTC. Its protein product is CASSFPAFSYNEQFF.

The rearrangement uses TRBV29-1 and TRBJ1-1; unclear D gene. The CDR3 sequence is 11 residues long. Trimming pared 7 bases from V and 4 bases from J, leaving 10 bases between. Looked up from germline, CDR1 is SQVTM and CDR2 is ANQGSEA. The CDR3 sequence: CSAVGGTEAFF. In DNA form, the CDR3 reads TGCAGCGCCGTGGGTGGCACTGAAGCTTTCTTT.

The CDR3 bases are TGTGCCACCAGCAGAGATCAGGGGGCTTATCAGCCCCAGCATTTT. It encodes CATSRDQGAYQPQHF. The chain links TRBV15 to TRBJ1-5, with 8 bases aligning to TRBD1. The ends lost 0 bases at V and 5 bases at J; junction bases unmatched: 3. This CDR3 contains 15 residues. Germline V gene data show CDR1 as LNHNV and CDR2 as YYDKDF (reference sequence).

This chain connects TRBV29-1 to TRBJ2-1, with D perhaps assigned TRBD1 or TRBD2 (5 bases each). The CDR3 is made up of 12 amino acids. V shed 7 bases and J shed 9 bases, with 16 bases lying between them. Per the germline V gene, CDR1 is SQVTM and CDR2 is ANQGSEA. CDR3 amino acids: CSATPSGGEQFF. In DNA, the CDR3 is TGCAGCGCAACGCCGAGTGGGGGTGAGCAGTTCTTC.

This clonotype was detected once. The chain's CDR3 is CATSGLGTGELFF. CDR3 in DNA: TGTGCCACCAGTGGGTTGGGAACCGGGGAGCTGTTTTTT. This rearrangement joins TRBV24-1 to TRBJ2-2, with D unresolved. Germline assignment: CDR1 KGHDR and CDR2 SFDVKD. Trimming removed 5 bases from V and 5 bases from J, with 8 bases in between. CDR3 length equals 13 residues.

The rearrangement uses TRBV9 and TRBJ1-1, with 10 bases matching TRBD1. V trimming: 3 bases; J trimming: 7 bases; junction bases outside the gene matches: 6. The germline V gene has CDR1 SGDLS and CDR2 YYNGEE. The length of the CDR3 is 14 residues. The CDR3 loop is CASSDRTGGNEAFF. The DNA for the CDR3 is TGTGCCAGCAGCGACCGGACAGGGGGGAATGAAGCTTTCTTT.

This chain connects TRBV7-9 to TRBJ2-7; 8 bases map to TRBD2. Germline values: CDR1 SEHNR, CDR2 FQNEAQ (reference sequence). The V and J ends lost 4 bases and 4 bases, in that order; junction bases with no gene match: 12. The CDR3 is 16 amino acids. The CDR3 reads CASSSPQVAGRYEQYF. The CDR3 DNA sequence: TGTGCCAGCAGCTCCCCCCAAGTAGCGGGAAGATACGAGCAGTACTTC.

The chain recombines TRBV9 with TRBJ2-7, with TRBD2 matching over 11 bases. V lost 3 bases to trimming and J lost 4 bases; unmatched junction nucleotides: 12. This CDR3 has 17 amino acids. CDR1 is SGDLS, CDR2 YYNGEE, per germline. In DNA form, the CDR3 reads TGTGCCAGCAGCGAAGACGCTCTAGCGGGGGGAAAGTACGAGCAGTACTTC. Its protein is CASSEDALAGGKYEQYF.

V usage is TRBV4-1 and J usage is TRBJ2-1, with a tentative D call TRBD1 (5 bases). Germline V gene data show CDR1 as MGHRA and CDR2 as YSYEKL. V lost 0 bases to trimming and J lost 5 bases, with 5 bases between them. The CDR3 consists of 13 residues. The CDR3 region is CASSQETDNEQFF. DNA for the CDR3: TGCGCCAGCAGCCAAGAGACAGACAATGAGCAGTTCTTC.

This sequence joins TRBV5-1 and TRBJ2-1, with D perhaps TRBD1 or TRBD2 (5 bases each). CDR3 length: 15 residues. CDR1 is SGHRS, CDR2 YFSETQ, per germline. Trimming cost V 0 bases and J 8 bases, with 15 bases left between them. CDR3: CASSLGATLGDEQFF. CDR3 DNA sequence: TGCGCCAGCAGCTTGGGGGCTACCCTGGGGGATGAGCAGTTCTTC.

This clonotype was observed a single time. This chain links TRBV11-2 with TRBJ2-1, with unresolved D. Trimming left V 1 base short and J 4 bases short, with 17 bases between. CDR3 length equals 17 residues. The germline gives CDR1 SGHAT, CDR2 FQNNGV. The CDR3 reads CASSLVFGTRIYNEQFF. CDR3 nucleotides: TGTGCCAGCAGCTTAGTCTTTGGCACAAGAATTTACAATGAGCAGTTCTTC.

The CDR3 bases are TGCAGTGCTAGAGAGGCGGGGTCTCAGCCCCAGCATTTT. It codes for CSAREAGSQPQHF. The chain combines TRBV20-1 with TRBJ1-5; no clear D. Trimming shortened V by 0 bases and J by 6 bases, and 9 bases separated the two germline ends. Germline V lookup: CDR1 DFQATT, CDR2 SNEGSKA (reference sequence). The CDR3 is made up of 13 amino acids.

J is TRBJ1-2 and V is TRBV29-1; TRBD1 might be the D (5 bases). V was cut by 0 bases and J by 7 bases, with 18 bases left in between. This CDR3 has 15 amino acids. Per the germline V gene, CDR1 is SQVTM and CDR2 is ANQGSEA. CDR3 protein: CSVEDNEGRGGGYTF. DNA of the CDR3: TGCAGCGTTGAAGATAACGAGGGGAGAGGAGGTGGCTACACCTTC.

J is TRBJ1-2 and V is TRBV3-1; D may be TRBD1 (5 bases). Trimming stripped 4 bases from V and 8 bases from J, with 17 bases between. Germline CDR1 is LGHDT and CDR2 is YNNKEL (reference sequence). The CDR3 runs 14 residues. CDR3 protein: CASSPEGTRKGYTF. CDR3 bases: TGTGCCAGCAGCCCAGAGGGGACTCGAAAGGGCTACACCTTC.